This TCR beta chain was found in a study of cytomegalovirus exposure and HLA in healthy donors. The study, taken as a whole, reports: What a later analysis showed was that several of the most significant clusters appeared linked to common viral pathogens. Presence/absence analysis assumed near-uniform sequencing depth across donors.

Details on this clone: Antigen unknown.

CDR3 length: 15 amino acids. Germline V gives CDR1 MRHNA, CDR2 SNTAGT. Trimming shortened V by 5 bases and J by 7 bases, and 18 bases separated the two germline ends. Use of 60 Vbeta and 13 Jbeta primers characterized the PCR. Generated by immunoSEQ multiplex PCR, the TCRdb table keeps only in-frame clones and is missing some. In the table there are some 190,000 clones, 70% to 80% of which are singletons. Source material: PBMCs. The source is a young man in good health and CMV-seronegative. The V and J genes are TRBV6-4 and TRBJ2-1, with D perhaps matching TRBD2 (6 bases). The CDR3 nucleotides are TGTGCCAGCAGTTATACGACTGGCGGGAAGAATGAGCAGTTCTTC. Residues: CASSYTTGGKNEQFF.